The sequence of this T cell receptor beta chain was determined in a study of radiation and T cells in renal cell carcinoma. Time point: blood 4 weeks post-SBRT, at nephrectomy. The sample's treatment: 15 Gy SBRT to primary tumor, nephrectomy 4 weeks later. Clear cell pathology was present in this patient's renal cell carcinoma. Germline CDR1 and CDR2: GTSNPN and SVGIG (reference sequence). The length of the CDR3 is 15 residues. Trimming took off 1 base at V and 0 bases at J, with 7 bases between the two ends. Libraries were prepared by immunoSEQ multiplex PCR; TCRdb keeps only in-frame clonotypes and omits some of them. The sample lists just over 95,000 clones; about 79% were seen once.

The material was blood, obtained from a patient whose treatment included radiotherapy and nephrectomy. The clonotype comes from a man aged 60 to 75 with renal cell carcinoma. The chain uses TRBV30 and TRBJ1-6; D ambiguous. CDR3 in DNA: TGTGCCTGGAGTGATAAGAGCTCCTATAATTCACCCCTCCACTTT. Amino acid sequence: CAWSDKSSYNSPLHF.